The text below deals with one TCR beta chain. Amplification of TCR beta CDR3 regions used RNA as the template. A first-round RT-PCR of the TCR CDR3 used the HTBI primer set. TCRdb itself ran the multiplex PCR reads through MiXCR, one entry per CDR3 protein. The data contain hundreds of thousands of distinct CDR3 sequences, roughly 50% of them singletons. CDR1 is LNHDA, CDR2 SQIVND, per germline (reference sequence). Trimming cost V 8 bases and J 2 bases; bases outside gene matches: 3. The CDR3 spans 13 residues. The data belong to a study of T cells in Graves' hyperthyroidism and ophthalmopathy. The chain links TRBV19 to TRBJ2-7; 10 positions match TRBD2. The receptor was isolated from a young woman with Graves' hyperthyroidism. Sequenced: peripheral blood or thyroid tissue (not recorded which). The CDR3 region is CASGTSVAYEQYF. In nucleotides, the CDR3 is TGTGCCAGTGGGACTAGCGTTGCCTACGAGCAGTACTTC.